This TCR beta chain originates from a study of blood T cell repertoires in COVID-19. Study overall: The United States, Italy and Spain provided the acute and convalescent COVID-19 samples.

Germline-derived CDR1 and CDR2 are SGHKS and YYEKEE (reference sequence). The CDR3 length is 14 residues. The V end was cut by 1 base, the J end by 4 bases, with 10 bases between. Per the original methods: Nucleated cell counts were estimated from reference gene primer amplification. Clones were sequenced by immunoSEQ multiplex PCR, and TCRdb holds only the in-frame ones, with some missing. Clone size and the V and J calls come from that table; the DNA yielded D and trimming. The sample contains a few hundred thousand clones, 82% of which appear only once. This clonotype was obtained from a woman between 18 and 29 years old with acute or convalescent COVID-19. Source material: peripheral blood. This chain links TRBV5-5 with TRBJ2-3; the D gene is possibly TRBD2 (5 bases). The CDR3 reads CASSLFGKADTQYF. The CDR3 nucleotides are TGTGCCAGCAGCTTGTTCGGGAAGGCAGATACGCAGTATTTT.